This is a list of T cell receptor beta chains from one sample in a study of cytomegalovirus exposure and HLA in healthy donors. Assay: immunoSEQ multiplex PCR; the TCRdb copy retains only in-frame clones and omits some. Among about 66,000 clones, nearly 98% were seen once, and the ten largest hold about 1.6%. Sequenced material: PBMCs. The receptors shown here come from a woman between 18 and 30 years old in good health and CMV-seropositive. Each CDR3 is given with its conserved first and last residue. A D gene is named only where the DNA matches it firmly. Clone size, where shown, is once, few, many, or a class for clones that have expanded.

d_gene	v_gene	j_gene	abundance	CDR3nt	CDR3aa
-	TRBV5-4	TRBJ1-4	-	TGTGCCAGCAGCCCTAGCGGAGACAGCGGGGAAAAACTGTTTTTT	CASSPSGDSGEKLFF
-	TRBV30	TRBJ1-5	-	TGTGCCTGGAGTGAATCAGATCCTCCTGGGCCCCAGCATTTT	CAWSESDPPGPQHF
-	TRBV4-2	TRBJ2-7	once	TGTGCCAGCAGCCACCCCCCCCTCTCCTACGAGCAGTACTTC	CASSHPPLSYEQYF
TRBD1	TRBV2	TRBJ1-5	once	TGTGCCAGCAGTACAGGGGATCAGCCCCAGCATTTT	CASSTGDQPQHF
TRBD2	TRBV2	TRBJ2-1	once	TGTGCCAGCACCTATGGTCTAGCGGGAGGGAATGAGCAGTTCTTC	CASTYGLAGGNEQFF
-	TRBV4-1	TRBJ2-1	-	TGCGCCAGCAGCCAAGATTCCTGGAATCGACTCAACAATGAGCAGTTCTTC	CASSQDSWNRLNNEQFF
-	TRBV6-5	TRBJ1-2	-	TGTGCCAGCCGCGGGGGGTCGAATGGCTACACCTTC	CASRGGSNGYTF
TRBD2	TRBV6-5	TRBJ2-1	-	TGTGCCAGCAGATCACTAGCGGGAGTCTACAATGAGCAGTTCTTC	CASRSLAGVYNEQFF
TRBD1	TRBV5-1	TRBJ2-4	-	TGCGCCAGCAGCTGGGAGGGACAGGGAAACATTCAGTACTTC	CASSWEGQGNIQYF
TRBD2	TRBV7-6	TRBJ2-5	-	TGTGCCAGCAGCTTCGACCCGAGTAGGGATATTAGCGGGGCGGGGGAGACCCAGTACTTC	CASSFDPSRDISGAGETQYF
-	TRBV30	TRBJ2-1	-	TGTGCCTGGAGTGTTTTCAGTTCCTACAATGAGCAGTTCTTC	CAWSVFSSYNEQFF
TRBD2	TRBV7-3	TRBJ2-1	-	TGTGCCAGCAGCTCAGCGAGCGGGATCGTGCAGTTCTTC	CASSSASGIVQFF
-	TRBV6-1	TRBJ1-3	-	TGTGCCAGCAGTGAAGAACGGGGGGGCCTCCGGAACACCATATATTTT	CASSEERGGLRNTIYF
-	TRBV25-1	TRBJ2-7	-	TGTGCCAGCAGTGAAAAATTTGCGGCCTACGAGCAGTACTTC	CASSEKFAAYEQYF
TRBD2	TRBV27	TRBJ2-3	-	TGTGCCAGCAGCCGGACTAGCGGGAGACCACCAGATACGCAGTATTTT	CASSRTSGRPPDTQYF
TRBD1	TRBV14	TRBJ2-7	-	TGTGCCAGCAGCCATCGGAGACAGGGGGAGCAGTACTTC	CASSHRRQGEQYF
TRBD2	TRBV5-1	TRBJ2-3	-	TGCGCCAGCAGTTTAGCGGGATCAGATACGCAGTATTTT	CASSLAGSDTQYF
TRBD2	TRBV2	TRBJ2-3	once	TGTGCCAGCAGGGACCTAAGACTAGCGGGAGACCCGGGTGGGACCACAGATACGCAGTATTTT	CASRDLRLAGDPGGTTDTQYF
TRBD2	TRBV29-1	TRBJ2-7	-	TGCAGCGTTGAGGTTGCTACTAGCGGGAGCTACGAGCAGTACTTC	CSVEVATSGSYEQYF
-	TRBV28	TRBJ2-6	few	TGTGCCAGCAGTAGGGGCAGCCCCTCTGGGGCCAACGTCCTGACTTTC	CASSRGSPSGANVLTF
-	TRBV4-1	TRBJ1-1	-	TGCGCCAGCAGCCAAGTAGGGGGAGGGGACGAAGCTTTCTTT	CASSQVGGGDEAFF
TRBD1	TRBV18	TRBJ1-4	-	TGTGCCAGCTCACCACCAGGACAGGGGGCTAATGAAAAACTGTTTTTT	CASSPPGQGANEKLFF
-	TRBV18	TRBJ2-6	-	TGTGCCAGCTCACCAGGGGCCTCTGGGGCCAACGTCCTGACTTTC	CASSPGASGANVLTF
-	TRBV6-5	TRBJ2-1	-	TGTGCCAGCAGTTACCCTAGCAGCGATGAGCAGTTCTTC	CASSYPSSDEQFF
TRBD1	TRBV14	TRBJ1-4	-	TGTGCCAGCAGCCAAGTTTACAGGGGCGGTGATGAAAAACTGTTTTTT	CASSQVYRGGDEKLFF
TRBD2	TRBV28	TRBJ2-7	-	TGTGCCAGCAGTCCGGGAGGAGGGTCGGGCTACGAGCAGTACTTC	CASSPGGGSGYEQYF
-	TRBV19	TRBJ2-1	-	TGTGCCAGTAGTATAGATCGATCTAGCAACTCCTACAATGAGCAGTTCTTC	CASSIDRSSNSYNEQFF
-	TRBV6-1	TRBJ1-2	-	TGTGCCAGCAGTGAACAGGGCTATGGCTACACCTTC	CASSEQGYGYTF
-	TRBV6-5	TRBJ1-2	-	TGTGCCAGCAGTTCCGGGTCTAACTATGGCTACACCTTC	CASSSGSNYGYTF
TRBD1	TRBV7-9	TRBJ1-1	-	TGTGCCAGCAGCCCCCGGGACAGGGTGAACACTGAAGCTTTCTTT	CASSPRDRVNTEAFF